These 32 T cell receptor beta chains were sequenced from one sample in a study of T cells after yellow fever vaccination. TCRdb reanalysed the 5' RACE reads using MiXCR and keeps one entry per CDR3 protein. The sample yields roughly 160,000 distinct CDR3 sequences, approximately 6.7% seen once. Sequencing used CD4+ T cells sorted from PBMCs, obtained less than 6 days after the first yellow fever vaccination. The source of these receptors is a young man who received the YFV17D yellow fever vaccine.

The J gene is TRBJ1-2, the V gene TRBV5-1, with TRBD1 as a possible D gene (5 bases). Trimming took off 4 bases at V and 4 bases at J, with 17 bases between the two ends. Germline values: CDR1 SGHRS, CDR2 YFSETQ. CDR3 size: 15 residues. The CDR3 nucleotides are TGCGCCAGCAGCCGGGACCGATTCCCCCTCTATGGCTACACCTTC. This encodes CASSRDRFPLYGYTF.

V is TRBV6-1 and J is TRBJ1-1, with D perhaps TRBD1 (5 bases). The germline CDR1 and CDR2 sequences are MNHNS and SASEGT. Trimming shortened V by 6 bases and J by 8 bases, and 22 bases separated the two germline ends. The CDR3 length is 15 residues. The CDR3 sequence: CASSDRDSLEREAFF. In nucleotides, the CDR3 is TGTGCCAGCAGCGACCGGGACTCTCTAGAGAGGGAAGCTTTCTTT.

This clonotype was seen repeatedly, ten times or more. The rearrangement uses TRBV20-1 and TRBJ2-3, with 11 bases that match TRBD2. After removal of 7 bases from V and 0 bases from J, the junction contained 9 bases not matched to a gene. This CDR3 is 16 amino acids long. Germline V gene sequence: CDR1 DFQATT, CDR2 SNEGSKA (reference sequence). The DNA for the CDR3 is TGCAGTGTTGGGACTAGCGGAATCACTAGCACAGATACGCAGTATTTT. As protein: CSVGTSGITSTDTQYF.

The J gene is TRBJ1-2, the V gene TRBV10-3; D remains ambiguous. Germline V gene data show CDR1 as ENHRY and CDR2 as SYGVKD. V gave up 2 bases and J gave up 12 bases, with 25 bases separating them. CDR3 size: 16 residues. The CDR3 protein is CAISEPTGEPRAGNTF. The CDR3 DNA is TGTGCCATCAGTGAGCCCACCGGGGAGCCGCGCGCGGGGAACACCTTC.

CDR3 in DNA: TGTGCCAGCAGTGTGGGTCGGAGCAATCAGCCCCAGCATTTT. This codes for CASSVGRSNQPQHF. This chain uses TRBV2 with TRBJ1-5, with D hard to call. The CDR3 loop spans 14 amino acids. Trimming removed 4 bases from V and 1 base from J, with 8 bases in between. From germline, CDR1 is SNHLY and CDR2 FYNNEI.

This clonotype showed up many times. This chain connects TRBV7-8 to TRBJ2-7, with TRBD1 matching 7 bases. Germline V lookup: CDR1 SGHVS, CDR2 FQNEAQ. V lost 4 bases and J lost 2; bases outside the gene matches: 2. This CDR3 region has 13 residues. CDR3 nucleotides: TGTGCCAGCAGCTCGGACAGGACCTACGAGCAGTACTTC. Amino acid sequence: CASSSDRTYEQYF.

The rearrangement links TRBV7-2 to TRBJ1-6, with D uncertain. Germline V CDR1 and CDR2: SGHTA, FQGNSA. CDR3 length: 15 residues. Trimming shortened V by 6 bases and J by 2 bases, and 11 bases separated the two germline ends. The CDR3: CASRRTDTYNSPLHF. The DNA of the CDR3 is TGTGCCAGCAGGAGAACAGATACCTATAATTCACCCCTCCACTTT.

This clonotype has ten or more counts. The V call is TRBV10-3, the J call TRBJ2-7; 7 bases are shared with TRBD2. V was pared by 8 bases and J by 0 bases, with 1 base of the junction left unmatched. Germline-derived CDR1 and CDR2 are ENHRY and SYGVKD. The CDR3 is 12 residues long. The DNA for the CDR3 is TGTGCCATCGGGGGGGACTCCTACGAGCAGTACGTC. This translates into CAIGGDSYEQYV.

This clonotype was recorded a few times. The J gene is TRBJ1-5, the V gene TRBV20-1; TRBD1 aligns across 8 bases. The CDR3 is 15 residues long. V shed 4 bases, J shed 2 bases, and the junction held 7 bases outside the gene matches. Germline V gene sequence: CDR1 DFQATT, CDR2 SNEGSKA (reference sequence). The DNA of the CDR3 is TGCAGTGCTACCGTGACAGGGGTTCGCAATCAGCCCCAGCATTTT. Residues: CSATVTGVRNQPQHF.

This clonotype was observed a handful of times. The gene calls are TRBV6-5 and TRBJ2-7, with TRBD1 matching 11 bases. CDR1 is MNHEY and CDR2 is SVGAGI in the germline V gene. V lost 2 bases and J lost 2; bases outside the gene matches: 2. This CDR3 has 15 residues. This chain's CDR3 is CASSYVGQGAYEQYF. For the CDR3, the DNA is TGTGCCAGCAGTTACGTGGGACAGGGGGCCTACGAGCAGTACTTC.

This clonotype was counted many times. The V gene is TRBV5-4, the J gene TRBJ2-1, with D perhaps given as TRBD1 or TRBD2 (6 bases each). CDR1 SGHNT and CDR2 YYREEE come from the germline V gene (reference sequence). Trimming pared 5 bases from V and 1 base from J, leaving 13 bases between. The CDR3 loop spans 15 amino acids. CDR3 in DNA: TGTGCCAGCAGGAGGGGGGCCAGTTCCTACAATGAGCAGTTCTTC. This translates into CASRRGASSYNEQFF.

The CDR3 sequence is CASSYVGVGGSEQYF. In DNA, the CDR3 is TGTGCCAGCAGTTACGTAGGGGTAGGGGGCAGCGAGCAGTACTTC. This chain uses TRBV6-5 with TRBJ2-7; TRBD1 agrees at 7 bases. The V gene end was trimmed by 2 bases and the J gene end by 6 bases; junction bases not matched to a gene: 10. In germline, CDR1 is MNHEY, CDR2 SVGAGI. The CDR3 length is 15 residues.

This clonotype was seen ten or more times. The chain joins TRBV3-1 to TRBJ2-3; D may be TRBD1 (5 bases). Germline CDR1 reads LGHDT; CDR2 reads YNNKEL (reference sequence). V was clipped by 1 base and J by 5 bases, with 7 bases between them. The CDR3 length is 13 residues. The CDR3 region is CASSQGGGDTQYF. The CDR3 nucleotides are TGTGCCAGCAGCCAAGGGGGCGGAGATACGCAGTATTTT.

This clonotype was seen repeatedly, ten times or more. The chain recombines TRBV7-9 with TRBJ1-1; D is unclear. This CDR3 region has 13 residues. Germline CDR1 SEHNR, CDR2 FQNEAQ (reference sequence). The V and J ends lost 10 bases and 3 bases respectively, with 15 bases between them. CDR3 coding DNA: TGTGCCACCGACTCCAGTAGGGACACTGAAGCTTTCTTT. The encoded protein is CATDSSRDTEAFF.

The V call is TRBV18, the J call TRBJ2-3; no clear D. CDR1 and CDR2 from the germline V gene are KGHSH and LQKENI. The germline V and J ends were trimmed by 1 base and 2 bases, with 7 bases remaining between them. This CDR3 comprises 14 residues. The CDR3 reads CASSPLDLTDTQYF. As DNA, the CDR3 is TGTGCCAGCTCACCACTAGACCTCACAGATACGCAGTATTTT.

This clonotype has ten or more counts. The chain couples TRBV12-3 or TRBV12-4 to TRBJ1-2; TRBD1 might be the D (6 bases). V lost 7 bases and J 9 bases, leaving 18 bases between the germline ends. This CDR3 has 13 residues. The CDR3 DNA follows: TGTGCCAGCACCTCGGGGGGGGGCGGCAGCTACACCTTC. It specifies CASTSGGGGSYTF.

This clonotype was observed a handful of times. This chain connects TRBV7-2 to TRBJ2-2, with D unresolved. There are 14 residues in the CDR3. Germline assignment: CDR1 SGHTA and CDR2 FQGNSA. Trimming removed 5 bases at V and 4 bases at J, with 11 bases between. Here the CDR3 DNA reads TGTGCCAGCAGCCCCCCGGGCCGCACCGGGGAGCTGTTTTTT. As protein: CASSPPGRTGELFF.

This clonotype was detected ten times or more. V and J are TRBV7-2 and TRBJ1-1; D gene unclear. The CDR3 sequence is 18 residues long. CDR1 is SGHTA and CDR2 is FQGNSA in the germline V gene. Trimming cost V 0 bases and J 4 bases, with 21 bases left between them. The CDR3 coding sequence is TGTGCCAGCAGCTTAGCCATCATCACGGAGGCTCGGTTCACTGAAGCTTTCTTT. Its translation is CASSLAIITEARFTEAFF.

This clonotype was seen a handful of times. The chain joins TRBV9 to TRBJ2-3; D unclear. CDR3 length: 14 amino acids. Germline V gives CDR1 SGDLS, CDR2 YYNGEE. The V gene lost 0 bases and the J gene lost 9 bases, with 14 bases spanning the gap. The CDR3 is CASSVELSGVTQYF. The CDR3 coding sequence is TGTGCCAGCAGCGTAGAGCTCTCTGGGGTGACGCAGTATTTT.

This clonotype was counted ten times or more. The CDR3 DNA is TGTGCCAGCGGCGGGCGAGGGGGCGACTATGGCTACACCTTC. Translated: CASGGRGGDYGYTF. The V gene is TRBV7-6, the J gene TRBJ1-2; 7 bases are shared with TRBD1. CDR1 and CDR2 (germline): SGHVS, FNYEAQ. Losses at the gene ends were 8 bases for V and 3 bases for J; bases not matched to a gene: 9. CDR3 length: 14 amino acids.

This clonotype was seen many times. The chain uses TRBV28 and TRBJ2-5; perhaps D is TRBD1 or TRBD2 (6 bases each). Per the germline V gene, CDR1 is MDHEN and CDR2 is SYDVKM. The CDR3 loop spans 14 amino acids. The V gene lost 6 bases and the J gene lost 5 bases, with 16 bases spanning the gap. The CDR3 protein is CASSPGGQAETQYF. CDR3 DNA sequence: TGTGCCAGCAGCCCCGGGGGCCAGGCGGAGACCCAGTACTTC.

This rearrangement joins TRBV5-1 to TRBJ1-2; TRBD1 matches at 10 bases. This CDR3 spans 17 amino acids. J gave up 0 bases and V 8 bases, and 13 bases lay outside the gene matches. Germline lookup yields CDR1 SGHRS and CDR2 YFSETQ. This CDR3 is CASRGATGGHTNYGYTF. Written as DNA, the CDR3 is TGCGCCAGTAGAGGGGCGACAGGGGGCCATACTAACTATGGCTACACCTTC. Filled out from reference TRBV5-1 and TRBJ1-2, the complete variable domain reads KAGVTQTPRYLIKTRGQQVTLSCSPISGHRSVSWYQQTPGQGLQFLFEYFSETQRNKGNFPGRFSGRQFSNSRSEMNVSTLELGDSALYLCASRGATGGHTNYGYTFGSGTRLTVV.

The gene calls are TRBV12-3 or TRBV12-4 and TRBJ1-1; D might be TRBD1 (5 bases). Trimming stripped 7 bases from V and 5 bases from J, with 20 bases between. The CDR3 length is 15 residues. The CDR3 loop is CASTSLGGVRTEAFF. CDR3 in DNA: TGTGCCAGCACCTCCCTCGGGGGGGTAAGGACTGAAGCTTTCTTT.

The genes are TRBV12-3 or TRBV12-4 and TRBJ1-4; unclear D gene. CDR3 length: 14 residues. V dropped 3 bases and J dropped 8 bases, with 13 bases sitting between them. CDR3 sequence: CASSFRYPGEKLFF. The CDR3 nucleotides are TGTGCCAGCAGTTTTAGATATCCGGGAGAAAAACTGTTTTTT.

This clonotype was seen many times. The chain combines TRBV9 with TRBJ2-3; D not resolved. Germline V gives CDR1 SGDLS, CDR2 YYNGEE. CDR3 length: 13 amino acids. V was shortened by 0 bases and J by 7 bases, with 9 bases between the two germline ends. The CDR3 protein is CASSVANDYTQYF. For the CDR3, the DNA is TGTGCCAGCAGCGTAGCTAACGACTATACGCAGTATTTT.

This clonotype was counted a few times. V usage is TRBV11-2 and J usage is TRBJ2-3; 8 bases align to TRBD2. The germline CDR1 and CDR2 sequences are SGHAT and FQNNGV. The CDR3 sequence is 15 residues long. With V trimmed by 5 bases and J by 1 base, 5 bases remained unmatched. CDR3 sequence reads: CASSPREGGTDTQYF. DNA of the CDR3: TGTGCCAGCAGCCCCCGGGAGGGGGGCACAGATACGCAGTATTTT.

The chain couples TRBV11-2 to TRBJ1-3; 7 bases agree with TRBD1. With V trimmed by 5 bases and J by 2 bases, 12 bases remained unmatched. Germline V gene lookup returns CDR1 SGHAT and CDR2 FQNNGV. The CDR3 sequence is 17 residues long. The CDR3 bases are TGTGCCAGCAGCACAAAGACAGGGATCTGGCCTGGAAACACCATATATTTT. Its translation is CASSTKTGIWPGNTIYF. Together with reference TRBV11-2 and TRBJ1-3, the CDR3 gives the full variable domain: EAGVAQSPRYKIIEKRQSVAFWCNPISGHATLYWYQQILGQGPKLLIQFQNNGVVDDSQLPKDRFSAERLKGVDSTLKIQPAKLEDSAVYLCASSTKTGIWPGNTIYFGEGSWLTVV.

This clonotype has ten or more counts. This chain links TRBV10-3 with TRBJ2-2, with 7 positions matching TRBD1. Germline CDR1 ENHRY, CDR2 SYGVKD. With V trimmed by 6 bases and J by 4 bases, 5 bases remained unmatched. This CDR3 spans 14 amino acids. The CDR3 DNA reads TGTGCCATCAGAAGACAGGGTGCCACCGGGGAGCTGTTTTTT. It codes for CAIRRQGATGELFF.

This clonotype was detected a few times. The chain has TRBV23-1 and TRBJ1-6; D uncertain. TRBV23-1 is assigned to the ORF class and has an uncertain function. The CDR3 extends over 16 amino acids. The ends were cut back, 3 bases at V and 0 bases at J, with 9 bases in the middle. The CDR3 DNA is TGCGCCAGCAGTCATCCAGAGAGCTCCTATAATTCACCCCTCCACTTT. Translating gives CASSHPESSYNSPLHF.

This clonotype appeared many times. The chain has TRBV27 and TRBJ1-5, with D uncertain. V was pared by 2 bases and J by 5 bases, with 4 bases between. Germline V gene data show CDR1 as MNHEY and CDR2 as SMNVEV (reference sequence). The CDR3 loop spans 12 amino acids. CDR3 in amino acids: CASSLRDQPQHF. The DNA of the CDR3 is TGTGCCAGCAGTTTACGGGATCAGCCCCAGCATTTT.

This clonotype was picked up many times. The V and J genes are TRBV5-1 and TRBJ2-5, with 7 nucleotides matching TRBD1. Germline V gene data show CDR1 as SGHRS and CDR2 as YFSETQ. V dropped 5 bases and J dropped 1; count of bases not matched to a gene: 2. This CDR3 region has 13 residues. CDR3 in DNA: TGCGCCAGCAGGACAGGGTTCCAAGAGACCCAGTACTTC. Amino acids: CASRTGFQETQYF.

This clonotype has ten or more counts. This chain links TRBV7-3 with TRBJ2-7, with D tentatively TRBD2 (6 bases). The V end was cut by 4 bases, the J end by 2 bases, with 27 bases between. CDR1 SGHTA and CDR2 FQGTGA come from the germline V gene. This CDR3 has 19 amino acids. The CDR3 here is CASSSQTRLASEVTYEQYV. In DNA, the CDR3 is TGTGCCAGCAGCTCACAAACCCGCCTGGCTAGCGAAGTCACCTACGAGCAGTACGTC.